What follows are 30 T cell receptor beta chains derived from one specimen sequenced in a study of neurological immune-mediated disorders. TCRdb re-derived calls from the 5' RACE reads in MiXCR, one entry per CDR3 protein. This table has 55,000 to 70,000 distinct CDR3 sequences, around 5.1% appearing once. Sequencing was done on a sample of PBMCs. Every receptor here comes from a human donor with multiple sclerosis. The donor label of this sample is uncertain.

The table lists this clonotype with many counts. This sequence joins TRBV7-8 and TRBJ2-1; D is tentatively TRBD1 or TRBD2 (5 bases each). The V gene's germline CDR1 is SGHVS and CDR2 FQNEAQ. The CDR3 is 14 amino acids. Trimming cost V 6 bases and J 6 bases, with 15 bases left between them. CDR3 protein: CASSRDRNGNEQFF. DNA for the CDR3: TGTGCCAGCAGTCGGGACCGAAACGGCAATGAGCAGTTCTTC.

This clonotype was observed many times. V usage is TRBV7-9 and J usage is TRBJ2-5; D is unclear. Per the germline V gene, CDR1 is SEHNR and CDR2 is FQNEAQ (reference sequence). CDR3 length: 12 amino acids. The ends were cut back, 2 bases at V and 5 bases at J, with 6 bases in the middle. This CDR3 is CASSLNLETQYF. In nucleotides, the CDR3 is TGTGCCAGCAGCTTAAATTTGGAGACCCAGTACTTC.

This clonotype came up many times. This chain connects TRBV5-6 to TRBJ2-7, with 10 bases that match TRBD1. Trimming took 4 bases from V and 6 from J; bases not matched to a gene: 7. Germline V gene sequence: CDR1 SGHDT, CDR2 YYEEEE. CDR3 size: 14 residues. The CDR3 loop is CASSDRDRGREQYF. The CDR3 coding sequence is TGTGCCAGCAGCGATCGGGACAGGGGCCGCGAGCAGTACTTC.

This clonotype was seen many times. V usage is TRBV10-1 and J usage is TRBJ2-1; 12 bases fit TRBD2. There are 16 residues in the CDR3. CDR1 and CDR2 from the germline V gene are WNHNN and SYGVQD (reference sequence). Trimming took 6 bases from V and 2 from J; bases not matched to a gene: 5. CDR3 loop: CASSETSGGTYNEQFF. CDR3 in DNA: TGCGCCAGCAGCGAGACTAGCGGGGGTACCTACAATGAGCAGTTCTTC.

This clonotype was detected ten times or more. This rearrangement joins TRBV9 to TRBJ1-1; D is unclear. The CDR3 is 15 amino acids. V was clipped by 0 bases and J by 5 bases, with 14 bases between them. Germline lookup yields CDR1 SGDLS and CDR2 YYNGEE. The CDR3 DNA follows: TGTGCCAGCAGCGTAGGGTGGCAGGCTGAAACTGAAGCTTTCTTT. Protein: CASSVGWQAETEAFF.

At least ten counts were recorded for this clonotype. V usage is TRBV5-1 and J usage is TRBJ1-2; 7 bases map to TRBD1. The CDR3 extends over 14 amino acids. Germline-derived CDR1 and CDR2 are SGHRS and YFSETQ. V shed 0 bases, J shed 3 bases, and the junction held 2 bases outside the gene matches. CDR3 sequence reads: CASSLGDSHYGYTF. The CDR3 DNA reads as TGCGCCAGCAGCTTGGGGGACAGTCACTATGGCTACACCTTC.

This clonotype was seen repeatedly, ten times or more. The chain is built from TRBV5-1 and TRBJ2-1, with D perhaps TRBD1 or TRBD2 (5 bases each). V was trimmed by 1 base and J by 4 bases, leaving 9 bases between them. CDR1 SGHRS and CDR2 YFSETQ come from the germline V gene. This CDR3 spans 14 amino acids. The CDR3: CASSLTGTYNEQFF. CDR3 DNA: TGCGCCAGCAGCTTGACCGGGACGTACAATGAGCAGTTCTTC.

This clonotype has at least ten counts. This chain joins TRBV12-3 or TRBV12-4 and TRBJ1-6, with D possibly being TRBD1 (5 bases). The CDR3 totals 15 residues. V was clipped by 2 bases and J by 12 bases, with 17 bases between them. The CDR3 region is CASSLFGRGLRPLHF. For the CDR3, the DNA is TGTGCCAGCAGTTTATTCGGGAGGGGTTTAAGACCCCTCCACTTT.

Ten or more counts support this clonotype. The chain joins TRBV5-6 to TRBJ1-2, with 8 bases identical to TRBD1. CDR1 is SGHDT, CDR2 YYEEEE, per germline. This CDR3 comprises 14 residues. V was clipped by 4 bases and J by 8 bases; unmatched bases: 10. In nucleotides, the CDR3 is TGTGCCAGCAGCCGCCCGGGACAGGATTTCGGCTACACCTTC. It translates to CASSRPGQDFGYTF.

This clonotype was observed at least ten times. The chain links TRBV20-1 to TRBJ2-7, with D possibly matching TRBD2 (7 bases). Trimming took off 1 base at V and 0 bases at J, with 16 bases between the two ends. Germline-derived CDR1 and CDR2 are DFQATT and SNEGSKA (reference sequence). CDR3 length: 16 amino acids. This CDR3 reads CSARAQLGGGSYEQYF. In DNA, the CDR3 is TGCAGTGCTAGAGCCCAACTGGGAGGGGGCTCCTACGAGCAGTACTTC.

This clonotype was counted many times. This chain links TRBV4-1 with TRBJ2-2; 13 positions match TRBD2. The germline CDR1 and CDR2 sequences are MGHRA and YSYEKL. The V segment lost 1 base and the J segment 3 bases; nucleotides outside the gene matches: 2. This CDR3 spans 17 amino acids. The CDR3 region has the DNA TGCGCCAGCAGCCAAGGGACTAGCGGGGGCTACACCGGGGAGCTGTTTTTT. It codes for CASSQGTSGGYTGELFF.

V usage is TRBV12-2 and J usage is TRBJ1-2. TRBV12-2 is tagged as a pseudogene. The CDR3 loop spans 15 amino acids. The CDR3 region has the DNA TGTGCAAGTCGCTTCTACTTGGCCTCGGGTTATGGCTACACCTTC. Translating gives CASRFYLASGYGYTF.

This clonotype showed up many times. The rearrangement uses TRBV5-1 and TRBJ2-2, with 7 bases identical to TRBD1. The V gene end was trimmed by 5 bases and the J gene end by 0 bases; junction bases not matched to a gene: 7. CDR1 and CDR2 from the germline V gene are SGHRS and YFSETQ. The CDR3 runs to 16 residues. The CDR3 region has the DNA TGCGCCAGCAGTCCTTACAGGGGCTCGAACACCGGGGAGCTGTTTTTT. Its translation is CASSPYRGSNTGELFF.

This clonotype was counted ten times or more. The chain joins TRBV3-1 to TRBJ2-1; 12 positions agree with TRBD2. The V gene's germline CDR1 is LGHDT and CDR2 YNNKEL (reference sequence). Unmatched junction bases numbered 3, after V lost 5 bases and J lost 7 bases. CDR3 length: 14 residues. The CDR3 sequence is CASSGLAGLNEQFF. The CDR3 DNA is TGTGCCAGCAGCGGACTAGCGGGGTTGAATGAGCAGTTCTTC.

This clonotype came up many times. This rearrangement joins TRBV7-8 to TRBJ1-6; TRBD1 aligns across 8 bases. V shed 3 bases, J shed 8 bases, and the junction held 3 bases outside the gene matches. The CDR3 extends over 14 amino acids. CDR1 SGHVS and CDR2 FQNEAQ come from the germline V gene. The DNA for the CDR3 is TGTGCCAGCAGCTTTGGACAGGGTGATTCACCCCTCCACTTT. The encoded protein is CASSFGQGDSPLHF. Supplemented by reference TRBV7-8 and TRBJ1-6, the full variable domain reads GAGVSQSPRYKVAKRGQDVALRCDPISGHVSLFWYQQALGQGPEFLTYFQNEAQLDKSGLPSDRFFAERPEGSVSTLKIQRTQQEDSAVYLCASSFGQGDSPLHFGNGTRLTVT.

In this sample, this clonotype turned up many times. The chain carries TRBV12-3 or TRBV12-4 and TRBJ2-7; no definite D call. V was pared by 1 base and J by 5 bases, with 9 bases between. The CDR3 consists of 13 residues. The CDR3 is CASSLGGQDEQYF. The CDR3 DNA follows: TGTGCCAGCAGTTTAGGAGGTCAGGACGAGCAGTACTTC.

This clonotype was seen at least ten times. The J gene is TRBJ2-7, the V gene TRBV9; maybe TRBD1 (6 bases). Looked up from germline, CDR1 is SGDLS and CDR2 is YYNGEE. This CDR3 contains 16 residues. V was clipped by 4 bases and J by 1 base, with 18 bases between them. CDR3 protein: CASSLLPTGFSYEQYF. CDR3 in DNA: TGTGCCAGCAGCCTTCTTCCGACAGGTTTTTCCTACGAGCAGTACTTC. The whole variable domain, filled in from reference TRBV9 and TRBJ2-7, reads DSGVTQTPKHLITATGQRVTLRCSPRSGDLSVYWYQQSLDQGLQFLIQYYNGEERAKGNILERFSAQQFPDLHSELNLSSLELGDSALYFCASSLLPTGFSYEQYFGPGTRLTVT.

The V and J genes are TRBV4-2 and TRBJ1-6; unclear D gene. CDR3 length equals 18 residues. The V and J ends lost 0 bases and 0 bases respectively, with 12 bases between them. The V gene's germline CDR1 is LGHNA and CDR2 YNFKEQ. Here the CDR3 reads CASSQDGVESSYNSPLHF. CDR3 in DNA: TGTGCCAGCAGCCAAGATGGAGTAGAAAGCTCCTATAATTCACCCCTCCACTTT.

This clonotype was observed many times. The chain links TRBV6-6 to TRBJ2-4; D may be TRBD2 (5 bases). The V gene's germline CDR1 is MNHNY and CDR2 SVGAGI (reference sequence). Trimming took 4 bases from V and 6 from J, leaving 7 bases between them. The CDR3 loop spans 12 amino acids. The DNA for the CDR3 is TGTGCCAGCAGTTCAGGAGGAAACATTCAGTACTTC. Translating gives CASSSGGNIQYF.

This clonotype was seen ten or more times. This sequence joins TRBV6-5 and TRBJ2-1, with 11 bases matching TRBD1. J was trimmed by 12 bases and V by 2 bases; bases with no gene match: 9. The CDR3 has 15 residues. CDR1 and CDR2 (germline): MNHEY, SVGAGI. CDR3 region: CASSYLGQGARRQFF. As DNA, the CDR3 is TGTGCCAGCAGTTACCTTGGACAGGGGGCAAGGAGGCAGTTCTTC.

This clonotype was detected many times. The V and J genes are TRBV5-1 and TRBJ1-1, with a possible D match to TRBD1 (5 bases). From germline, CDR1 is SGHRS and CDR2 YFSETQ. The CDR3 is 15 amino acids. Trimming took 0 bases from V and 5 from J, leaving 14 bases between them. The DNA of the CDR3 is TGCGCCAGCAGCTTGGAGAGGGGAGGTGGAACTGAAGCTTTCTTT. This translates into CASSLERGGGTEAFF.

This clonotype appeared a few times. The chain combines TRBV7-8 with TRBJ2-7; D not certain. Looked up from germline, CDR1 is SGHVS and CDR2 is FQNEAQ. The CDR3 runs 12 residues. Trimming cost V 5 bases and J 5 bases, with 10 bases left between them. CDR3 in amino acids: CASSTLGNEQYF. The CDR3 nucleotides are TGTGCCAGCAGCACTTTAGGGAACGAGCAGTACTTC.

At least ten counts were recorded for this clonotype. CDR3 sequence (DNA): TGCGCCAGCCGCTCGTTTTGGCCCCCAGAGGGGCCCACAGATACGCAGTATTTT. Translating it yields CASRSFWPPEGPTDTQYF. The chain links TRBV5-1 to TRBJ2-3; D may match TRBD1 or TRBD2 (5 bases each). Germline V gene data show CDR1 as SGHRS and CDR2 as YFSETQ. This CDR3 comprises 18 residues. The V end was cut by 7 bases, the J end by 2 bases, with 26 bases between.

This clonotype was seen many times. This sequence joins TRBV7-2 and TRBJ2-7; 8 nucleotides agree with TRBD1. Germline V CDR1 and CDR2: SGHTA, FQGNSA. The ends lost 5 bases at V and 3 bases at J; junction bases unmatched: 9. This CDR3 has 15 residues. The CDR3 here is CASSPSGTGFYEQYF. Written as DNA, the CDR3 is TGTGCCAGCAGCCCATCCGGGACAGGCTTCTACGAGCAGTACTTC.

This clonotype was seen only a few times. CDR3 nucleotide sequence: TGTGCCATCAGGCCGGAAAACAATTCACCCCTCCACTTT. Encoded protein: CAIRPENNSPLHF. The rearrangement links TRBV10-3 to TRBJ1-6; D is uncertain. CDR1 is ENHRY and CDR2 is SYGVKD in the germline V gene. This CDR3 spans 13 amino acids. The germline V and J ends were trimmed by 6 bases and 7 bases, with 10 bases remaining between them.

This clonotype showed up many times. This CDR3 is missing its conserved last phenylalanine or tryptophan, likely due to a read error. The chain is built from TRBV6-5 and TRBJ2-7; a possible D gene is TRBD1 (5 bases). CDR3 length: 17 amino acids. The germline CDR1 and CDR2 sequences are MNHEY and SVGAGI. The ends were cut back, 3 bases at V and 1 base at J, with 19 bases in the middle. CDR3: CASSYPVYPRASYEQYL. In DNA form, the CDR3 reads TGTGCCAGCAGTTATCCCGTATATCCCAGGGCTTCCTACGAGCAGTACCTC.

This clonotype was recorded many times. V is TRBV12-3 or TRBV12-4 and J is TRBJ2-3; TRBD1 agrees at 8 bases. The CDR3 runs 16 residues. The trim removed 5 bases at V and 0 bases at J, leaving 7 bases unmatched. CDR3 sequence (DNA): TGTGCCAGCAGTCCTAACAGGGGGTTCAGCACAGATACGCAGTATTTT. As protein: CASSPNRGFSTDTQYF.

This clonotype is medium-sized in the sample. The chain employs TRBV7-8 and TRBJ2-1; 7 nucleotides agree with TRBD1. The CDR3 extends over 17 amino acids. Germline V lookup: CDR1 SGHVS, CDR2 FQNEAQ. V lost 4 bases, J lost 7 bases, and 16 bases stayed unmatched. In DNA form, the CDR3 reads TGTGCCAGCAGCTGGCCGAGACAGGGAGTATCTAGTAATGAGCAGTTCTTC. Its translation is CASSWPRQGVSSNEQFF.

Ten or more counts support this clonotype. The chain combines TRBV5-1 with TRBJ1-2, with a tentative D call TRBD1 (5 bases). Trimming removed 4 bases from V and 4 bases from J, with 14 bases in between. This CDR3 is built from 14 residues. Looked up from germline, CDR1 is SGHRS and CDR2 is YFSETQ. The CDR3 DNA reads as TGCGCCAGCAGCCTCCGACAGCACCCCTATGGCTACACCTTC. Translating gives CASSLRQHPYGYTF.

This clonotype was seen many times. CDR3: CASSLVQETQYF. For the CDR3, the DNA is TGCGCCAGCAGCTTGGTGCAAGAGACCCAGTACTTC. V usage is TRBV5-1 and J usage is TRBJ2-5; D is undetermined. This CDR3 comprises 12 residues. V was pared by 0 bases and J by 2 bases, with 2 bases between. Germline CDR1 is SGHRS and CDR2 is YFSETQ.